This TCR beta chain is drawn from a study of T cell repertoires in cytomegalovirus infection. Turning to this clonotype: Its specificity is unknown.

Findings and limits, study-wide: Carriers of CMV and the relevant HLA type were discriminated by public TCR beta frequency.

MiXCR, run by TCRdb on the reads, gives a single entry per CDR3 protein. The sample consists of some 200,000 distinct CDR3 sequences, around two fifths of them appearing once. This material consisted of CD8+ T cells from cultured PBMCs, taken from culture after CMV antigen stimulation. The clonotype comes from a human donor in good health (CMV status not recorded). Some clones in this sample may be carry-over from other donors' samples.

The CDR3 region has the DNA TGTGCCAGCAGCTCGACAGGGGCCGGGAACACTGAAGCTTTCTTT. Translation gives CASSSTGAGNTEAFF. The chain employs TRBV7-6 and TRBJ1-1; TRBD1 aligns across 8 bases. Germline-derived CDR1 and CDR2 are SGHVS and FNYEAQ. Unmatched junction bases numbered 5, after V lost 4 bases and J lost 1 base. This CDR3 spans 15 amino acids.